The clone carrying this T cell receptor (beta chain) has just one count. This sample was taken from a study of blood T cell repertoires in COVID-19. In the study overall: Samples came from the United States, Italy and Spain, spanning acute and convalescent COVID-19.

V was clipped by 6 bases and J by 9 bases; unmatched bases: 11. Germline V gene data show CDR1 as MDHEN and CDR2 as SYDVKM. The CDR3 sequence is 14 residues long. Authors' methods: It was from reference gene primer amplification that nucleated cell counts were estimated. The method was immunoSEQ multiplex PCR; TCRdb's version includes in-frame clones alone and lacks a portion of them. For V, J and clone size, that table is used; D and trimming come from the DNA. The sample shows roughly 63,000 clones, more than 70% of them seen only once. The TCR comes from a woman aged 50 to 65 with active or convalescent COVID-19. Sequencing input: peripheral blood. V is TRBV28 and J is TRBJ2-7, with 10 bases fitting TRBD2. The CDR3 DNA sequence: TGTGCCAGCAGCCCGACTAGCGGGTATTATGGGCAGTACTTC. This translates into CASSPTSGYYGQYF.